These T cell receptor beta chains were read from a single sample in a study of T cell responses to AZD1222 COVID-19 vaccine. Assay used: immunoSEQ multiplex PCR; TCRdb lists only in-frame clones, some missing. The data hold about 100,000 clones, with around 87% observed a single time. Sequencing was performed on peripheral blood, taken on day 0 of MenACWY control vaccination. The receptors were sampled from an adult in good health. Each CDR3 is given with its conserved first and last residue. D genes are given only for firm matches. The size field is filled for only some rows; it gives once, few, many or a size class.

length: 13
size: .
V: TRBV4-3
J: TRBJ2-7
D: .
DNA: TGCGCCAGCAGCCAAGATCTAGGATACGAGCAGTACTTC
CDR3: CASSQDLGYEQYF

length: 15
size: once
V: TRBV5-1
J: TRBJ2-2
D: TRBD2
DNA: TGCGCCAGCAGCTTTAGCGGGGAGAACACCGGGGAGCTGTTTTTT
CDR3: CASSFSGENTGELFF

length: 14
size: .
V: TRBV30
J: TRBJ1-2
D: .
DNA: TGTGCCTGGAGTGTAGGGACCTCCCCCGGCGGCTACACCTTC
CDR3: CAWSVGTSPGGYTF

length: 15
size: once
V: TRBV7-2
J: TRBJ2-1
D: TRBD1
DNA: TGTGCCAGCAGCTTGTTCGGGACAGAAGAAAATGAGCAGTTCTTC
CDR3: CASSLFGTEENEQFF

length: 16
size: .
V: TRBV15
J: TRBJ2-2
D: TRBD2
DNA: TGTGCCACCAGCAGAGATTTGGCGGGGGTTACCGGGGAGCTGTTTTTT
CDR3: CATSRDLAGVTGELFF

length: 16
size: .
V: TRBV4-3
J: TRBJ1-3
D: .
DNA: TGCGCCAGCAGCCGCGGGGATCGGGAATCTGGAAACACCATATATTTT
CDR3: CASSRGDRESGNTIYF

length: 13
size: few
V: TRBV29-1
J: TRBJ2-5
D: .
DNA: TGCAGCGTTGATAAGGAGTCGAGAGAGACCCAGTACTTC
CDR3: CSVDKESRETQYF

length: 18
size: .
V: TRBV28
J: TRBJ2-3
D: TRBD2
DNA: TGTGCCAGCAGTTTAGGACTAGCGGGAGGCGTTAGCACAGATACGCAGTATTTT
CDR3: CASSLGLAGGVSTDTQYF

length: 14
size: few
V: TRBV6-5
J: TRBJ1-4
D: .
DNA: TGTGCCAGCAGTAAACTCCCAACTAATGAAAAACTGTTTTTT
CDR3: CASSKLPTNEKLFF

length: 14
size: .
V: TRBV5-4
J: TRBJ2-7
D: TRBD1
DNA: TGTGCCAGCAGCCCCGGGACAGGGTTATACGAGCAGTACTTC
CDR3: CASSPGTGLYEQYF

length: 13
size: .
V: TRBV7-2
J: TRBJ1-5
D: .
DNA: TGTGCCAGCAGCTCGACTAGCAATCAGCCCCAGCATTTT
CDR3: CASSSTSNQPQHF

length: 14
size: .
V: TRBV7-2
J: TRBJ2-5
D: .
DNA: TGTGCCAGCAGCTTATGGGGGAACCAAGAGACCCAGTACTTC
CDR3: CASSLWGNQETQYF

length: 14
size: .
V: TRBV19
J: TRBJ1-1
D: .
DNA: TGTGCCAGTAGTATAGTGGGGGGGAACACTGAAGCTTTCTTT
CDR3: CASSIVGGNTEAFF

length: 11
size: .
V: TRBV19
J: TRBJ1-2
D: .
DNA: TGTGCCAGTATGCAAGGGCCGGGCTACACCTTC
CDR3: CASMQGPGYTF

length: 12
size: .
V: TRBV12-3/TRBV12-4
J: TRBJ1-1
D: .
DNA: TGTGCCAGCAGTCCTTTGAACACTGAAGCTTTCTTT
CDR3: CASSPLNTEAFF

length: 15
size: .
V: TRBV5-4
J: TRBJ2-1
D: TRBD1
DNA: TGTGCCAGCAGCATTGGGACAGGGTCTAACAATGAGCAGTTCTTC
CDR3: CASSIGTGSNNEQFF

length: 15
size: .
V: TRBV19
J: TRBJ1-3
D: TRBD1
DNA: TGTGCCAGTAGTGACAGGGGCGGCTCTGGAAACACCATATATTTT
CDR3: CASSDRGGSGNTIYF

length: 13
size: few
V: TRBV5-5
J: TRBJ2-7
D: .
DNA: TGTGCCAGCAGCCACTACCCGGGGTACGAGCAGTACTTC
CDR3: CASSHYPGYEQYF

length: 16
size: .
V: TRBV2
J: TRBJ1-1
D: .
DNA: TGTGCCAGCAGTGAAGCGCTTGAGGGGTTGGGCACTGAAGCTTTCTTT
CDR3: CASSEALEGLGTEAFF

length: 14
size: .
V: TRBV9
J: TRBJ2-5
D: .
DNA: TGTGCCAGCAGCGCGGGGGCGGCCCAAGAGACCCAGTACTTC
CDR3: CASSAGAAQETQYF

length: 13
size: .
V: TRBV3-1/TRBV3-2
J: TRBJ2-7
D: .
DNA: TGTGCCAGCAGCCAATACAGGTTGGGCGAGCAGTACTTC
CDR3: CASSQYRLGEQYF

length: 16
size: .
V: TRBV5-6
J: TRBJ2-4
D: .
DNA: TGTGCCAGCAGCTCTAAGGTGATTCTAGCCAAAAACATTCAGTACTTC
CDR3: CASSSKVILAKNIQYF

length: 14
size: .
V: TRBV7-2
J: TRBJ2-5
D: TRBD2
DNA: TGTGCCAGCAGCCCCCTGGGGGGGCAAGAGACCCAGTACTTC
CDR3: CASSPLGGQETQYF

length: 16
size: .
V: TRBV7-2
J: TRBJ1-1
D: .
DNA: TGTGCCAGCAGCTTAGTCCAGGGTGGGGGCCGCACTGAAGCTTTCTTT
CDR3: CASSLVQGGGRTEAFF

length: 13
size: .
V: TRBV29-1
J: TRBJ2-3
D: .
DNA: TGCAGCGCTGATTTGGGGGAACAAGATACGCAGTATTTT
CDR3: CSADLGEQDTQYF

length: 14
size: .
V: TRBV5-6
J: TRBJ1-3
D: .
DNA: TGTGCCAGCAGCTTTGGAGGATCCGGAAACACCATATATTTT
CDR3: CASSFGGSGNTIYF

length: 15
size: .
V: TRBV6-5
J: TRBJ1-4
D: .
DNA: TGTGCCAGCAGTTACTCACAGGGCACCGCTGAAAAACTGTTTTTT
CDR3: CASSYSQGTAEKLFF

length: 13
size: few
V: TRBV19
J: TRBJ1-5
D: TRBD1
DNA: TGTGCCAGTGAGGACAGGGCAGGGCAGCCCCAGCATTTT
CDR3: CASEDRAGQPQHF

length: 15
size: .
V: TRBV30
J: TRBJ1-3
D: .
DNA: TGTGCCTGGAGCCCAGACAGTTTATCGGGAAACACCATATATTTT
CDR3: CAWSPDSLSGNTIYF

length: 14
size: .
V: TRBV11-2
J: TRBJ2-2
D: .
DNA: TGTGCCAGCAGCTTAGAAGCGGCGACCGGGGAGCTGTTTTTT
CDR3: CASSLEAATGELFF

length: 15
size: .
V: TRBV6-5
J: TRBJ1-1
D: TRBD1
DNA: TGTGCCAGCAGTCCCGGGACAGGGACGAACACTGAAGCTTTCTTT
CDR3: CASSPGTGTNTEAFF

length: 12
size: .
V: TRBV7-3
J: TRBJ1-4
D: .
DNA: TGTGCCAGCAGCTTAAACGGTGAAAAACTGTTTTTT
CDR3: CASSLNGEKLFF

length: 14
size: .
V: TRBV28
J: TRBJ1-1
D: .
DNA: TGTGCCAGCAGTTACCACGGGACGAACGGTGAAGCTTTCTTT
CDR3: CASSYHGTNGEAFF

length: 18
size: once
V: TRBV10-3
J: TRBJ1-4
D: .
DNA: TGTGCCATCAGTGATCGCTGGGGCCGATACGCAACTAATGAAAAACTGTTTTTT
CDR3: CAISDRWGRYATNEKLFF

length: 13
size: .
V: TRBV10-3
J: TRBJ1-2
D: .
DNA: TGTGCCATCAGTGAAGAGGACGGTTTTGGCTACACCTTC
CDR3: CAISEEDGFGYTF